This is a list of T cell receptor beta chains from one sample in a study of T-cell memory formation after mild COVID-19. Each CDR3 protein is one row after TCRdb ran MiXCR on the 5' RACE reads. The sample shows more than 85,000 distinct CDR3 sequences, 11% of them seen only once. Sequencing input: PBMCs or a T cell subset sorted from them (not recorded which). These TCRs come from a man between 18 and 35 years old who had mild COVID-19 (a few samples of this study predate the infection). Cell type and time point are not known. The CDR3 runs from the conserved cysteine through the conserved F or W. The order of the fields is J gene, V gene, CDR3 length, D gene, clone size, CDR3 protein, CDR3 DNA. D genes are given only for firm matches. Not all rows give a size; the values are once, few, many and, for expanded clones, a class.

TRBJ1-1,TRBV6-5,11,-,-,CASSWSAEAFF,TGTGCCAGCAGTTGGTCGGCTGAAGCTTTCTTT
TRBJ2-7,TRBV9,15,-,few,CASSPEAGRSYEQYF,TGTGCCAGCAGCCCAGAAGCCGGACGGTCCTACGAGCAGTACTTC
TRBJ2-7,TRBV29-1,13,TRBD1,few,CSASQGTIAEQYF,TGCAGCGCTTCACAGGGGACCATCGCCGAGCAGTACTTC
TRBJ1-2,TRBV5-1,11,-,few,CASRSYYGYTF,TGCGCCAGCAGGAGTTACTATGGCTACACCTTC
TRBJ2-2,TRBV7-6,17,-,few,CASSLKPSPANTGELFF,TGTGCCAGCAGCTTAAAGCCCAGCCCCGCGAACACCGGGGAGCTGTTTTTT
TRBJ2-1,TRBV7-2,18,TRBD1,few,CASSTNPPRDRAYNEQFF,TGTGCCAGCAGCACAAACCCGCCCCGGGACAGGGCCTACAATGAGCAGTTCTTC
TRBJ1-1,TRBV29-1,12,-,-,CSSVRGSTEAFF,TGCAGCAGCGTGAGGGGTTCCACTGAAGCTTTCTTT
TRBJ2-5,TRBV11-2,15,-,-,CASSPRGGAKPTQYF,TGTGCCAGCAGCCCTCGCGGGGGCGCAAAGCCGACCCAGTACTTC
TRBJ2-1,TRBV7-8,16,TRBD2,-,CASSWPGLADYNEQFF,TGTGCCAGCAGCTGGCCGGGACTAGCGGACTACAATGAGCAGTTCTTC
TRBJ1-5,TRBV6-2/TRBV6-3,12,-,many,CASSLFGRPQHF,TGTGCCAGCAGCCTCTTCGGTCGGCCCCAGCATTTT
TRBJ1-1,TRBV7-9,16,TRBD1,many,CASSPSGQGLNTEAFF,TGTGCCAGCAGCCCGTCGGGACAGGGACTGAACACTGAAGCTTTCTTT
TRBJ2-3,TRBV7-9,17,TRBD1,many,CASSPPRQDRPSDTQYF,TGTGCCAGCAGCCCACCCCGCCAGGACAGGCCCTCTGATACGCAGTATTTT
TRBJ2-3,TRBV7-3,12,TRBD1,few,CASRGTGDTQYF,TGTGCCAGCAGAGGGACAGGAGATACGCAGTATTTT
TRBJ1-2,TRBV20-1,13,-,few,CSAPNNSFYGYTF,TGCAGTGCTCCTAATAACTCCTTCTATGGCTACACCTTC
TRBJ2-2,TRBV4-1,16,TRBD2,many,CASSQDDRAGSRELFF,TGCGCCAGCAGCCAAGATGACAGAGCGGGGTCTAGGGAGCTGTTTTTT
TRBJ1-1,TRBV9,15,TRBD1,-,CASSVSQGVGTEAFF,TGTGCCAGCAGCGTATCCCAGGGGGTAGGCACTGAAGCTTTCTTT
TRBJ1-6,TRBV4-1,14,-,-,CASSPPGSGSPLHF,TGCGCCAGCAGCCCGCCAGGGAGTGGTTCACCCCTCCACTTT
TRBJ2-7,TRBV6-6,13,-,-,CASSLKVQYEQYF,TGTGCCAGCAGTTTAAAGGTCCAATACGAGCAGTACTTC
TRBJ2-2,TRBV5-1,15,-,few,CASNTGETNTGELFF,TGCGCCAGCAATACGGGGGAAACGAACACCGGGGAGCTGTTTTTT
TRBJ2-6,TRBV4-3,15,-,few,CASSQVFSGANVLTF,TGCGCCAGCAGCCAAGTGTTCTCTGGGGCCAACGTCCTGACTTTC
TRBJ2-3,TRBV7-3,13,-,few,CASSLPESYTQYF,TGTGCCAGCAGCTTACCCGAGTCTTATACGCAGTATTTT
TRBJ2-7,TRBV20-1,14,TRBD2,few,CSARLAPGSYEQYF,TGCAGTGCAAGACTAGCCCCTGGCTCCTACGAGCAGTACTTC
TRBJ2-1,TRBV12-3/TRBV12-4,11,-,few,CASSPVGEQFF,TGTGCCAGCAGTCCGGTTGGAGAGCAGTTCTTC
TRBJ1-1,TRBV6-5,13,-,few,CASSYGRGTEAFF,TGTGCCAGCAGTTACGGTCGGGGGACTGAAGCTTTCTTT
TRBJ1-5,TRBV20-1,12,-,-,CSALEGDQPQHF,TGCAGTGCCCTAGAGGGGGATCAGCCCCAGCATTTT
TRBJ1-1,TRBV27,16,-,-,CASSSFQRGVNTEAFF,TGTGCCAGCAGTTCATTTCAAAGGGGAGTGAACACTGAAGCTTTCTTT
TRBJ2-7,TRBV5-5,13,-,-,CASGRGDPTEQYF,TGTGCCAGCGGTAGGGGGGACCCAACCGAGCAGTACTTC
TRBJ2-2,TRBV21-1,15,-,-,CASSKSQRDTGELFF,TGTGCCAGCAGCAAATCCCAGCGGGACACCGGGGAGCTGTTTTTT
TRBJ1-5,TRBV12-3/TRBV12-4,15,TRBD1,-,CASTRTGWSPQPQHF,TGTGCCAGCACCCGGACAGGGTGGTCCCCCCAGCCCCAGCATTTT
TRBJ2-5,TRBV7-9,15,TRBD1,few,CASSWDRGRGETQYF,TGTGCCAGCAGCTGGGACAGGGGGCGCGGAGAGACCCAGTACTTC
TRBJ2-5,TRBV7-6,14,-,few,CASSPIGGEETQYF,TGTGCCAGCAGCCCAATTGGCGGGGAAGAGACCCAGTACTTC
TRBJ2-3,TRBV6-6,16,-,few,CASSYGGGGGTDTQYF,TGTGCCAGCAGTTACGGGGGAGGGGGGGGCACAGATACGCAGTATTTT
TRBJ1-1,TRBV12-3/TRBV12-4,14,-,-,CASSLRDMNTEAFF,TGTGCCAGCAGTTTAAGGGACATGAACACTGAAGCTTTCTTT
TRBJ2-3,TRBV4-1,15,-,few,CASSQGRFLIDTQYF,TGCGCCAGCAGCCAAGGACGGTTCTTGATAGATACGCAGTATTTT
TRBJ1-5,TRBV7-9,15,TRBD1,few,CASSLGQGEGQPQHF,TGTGCCAGCAGCTTGGGACAGGGGGAGGGACAGCCCCAGCATTTT
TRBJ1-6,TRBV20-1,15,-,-,CSARRPVGGNSPLHF,TGCAGTGCTAGACGGCCTGTTGGCGGTAATTCACCCCTCCACTTT
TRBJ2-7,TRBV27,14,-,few,CASSLWAGEYEQYF,TGTGCCAGCAGTTTATGGGCAGGGGAGTACGAGCAGTACTTC
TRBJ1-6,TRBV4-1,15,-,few,CASSQEAGTNSPLHF,TGCGCCAGCAGCCAAGAAGCGGGGACGAATTCACCCCTCCACTTT
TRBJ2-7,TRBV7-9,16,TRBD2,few,CASSDGGGRGIYEQYF,TGTGCCAGCAGCGACGGGGGGGGCAGGGGAATTTACGAGCAGTACTTC
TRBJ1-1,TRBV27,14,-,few,CASRFRGKDTEAFF,TGTGCCAGCAGATTCAGGGGTAAAGACACTGAAGCTTTCTTT
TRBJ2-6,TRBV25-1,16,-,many,CASSAQGSSGANVLTF,TGTGCCAGCAGTGCTCAGGGAAGCTCTGGGGCCAACGTCCTGACTTTC
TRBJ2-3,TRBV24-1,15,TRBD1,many,CATSDLRDSQDTQYF,TGTGCCACCAGTGATTTGAGGGACAGTCAAGATACGCAGTATTTT
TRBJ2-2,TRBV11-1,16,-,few,CASSSLWGSNTGELFF,TGTGCCAGCAGCTCCTTGTGGGGGTCAAACACCGGGGAGCTGTTTTTT
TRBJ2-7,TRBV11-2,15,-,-,CASSLGGPYAYEQYF,TGTGCCAGCTCTCTGGGGGGTCCCTACGCGTACGAGCAGTACTTC
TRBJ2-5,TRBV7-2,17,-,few,CASSAGPLVALQETQYF,TGTGCCAGCAGCGCCGGGCCCCTGGTTGCACTCCAAGAGACCCAGTACTTC
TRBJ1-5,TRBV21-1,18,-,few,CASSDPSPSGGSRQPQHF,TGTGCCAGCAGCGACCCAAGCCCCTCAGGGGGGTCTAGGCAGCCCCAGCATTTT
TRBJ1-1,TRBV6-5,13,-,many,CASSIMENTEAFF,TGTGCCAGCAGTATAATGGAGAACACTGAAGCTTTCTTT
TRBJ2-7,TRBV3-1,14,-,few,CASSQGDWSYEQYF,TGTGCCAGCAGCCAAGGCGACTGGAGCTACGAGCAGTACTTC
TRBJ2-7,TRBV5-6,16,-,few,CASSPDSGRSSYEQYF,TGTGCCAGCAGCCCGGACTCGGGGAGGAGCTCCTACGAGCAGTACTTC
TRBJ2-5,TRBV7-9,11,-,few,CASQGWETQYF,TGTGCCAGCCAAGGGTGGGAGACCCAGTACTTC
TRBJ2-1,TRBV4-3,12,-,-,CASSSLDDEQFF,TGCGCCAGCAGCTCCTTAGATGATGAGCAGTTCTTC
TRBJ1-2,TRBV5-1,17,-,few,CASSTGSQGKPSDGYTF,TGCGCCAGCAGCACCGGTAGCCAGGGAAAACCAAGCGATGGCTACACCTTC
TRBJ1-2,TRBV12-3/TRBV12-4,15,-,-,CASSPRDGSAGGYTF,TGTGCCAGCAGTCCGCGGGACGGGTCGGCGGGTGGCTACACCTTC
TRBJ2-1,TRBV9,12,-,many,CASTDRAEEQFF,TGTGCCAGCACCGACCGGGCCGAGGAGCAGTTCTTC
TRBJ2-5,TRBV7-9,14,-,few,CASSLTRNQETQYF,TGTGCCAGCAGCTTGACTAGAAACCAAGAGACCCAGTACTTC
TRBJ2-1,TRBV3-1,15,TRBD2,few,CASSRSPSGGPEQFF,TGTGCCAGCAGCCGAAGTCCTAGCGGGGGTCCAGAGCAGTTCTTC
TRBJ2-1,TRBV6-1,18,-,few,CASSAARLIGSARDEQFF,TGTGCCAGCAGTGCCGCCCGATTGATAGGGTCCGCCAGGGATGAGCAGTTCTTC
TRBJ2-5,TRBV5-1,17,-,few,CASSLAAGARHWETQYF,TGCGCCAGCAGCTTGGCGGCGGGGGCGCGGCATTGGGAGACCCAGTACTTC
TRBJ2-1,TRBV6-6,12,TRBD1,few,CASGAGGWEQFF,TGTGCCAGCGGGGCAGGGGGTTGGGAGCAGTTCTTC